This T cell receptor beta chain was identified in a study of shared clonotypes between healthy human individuals. There are 16 residues in the CDR3. The V and J ends lost 7 bases and 1 base respectively, with 19 bases between them. CDR1 is LNHDA, CDR2 SQIVND, per germline (reference sequence). Notes on this clone: Its target is not known.

General study results and limits: Naive subsets usually exceeded memory subsets in estimated richness. Between several donors, naive CD4 clonotypes were shared at a level of about 5%.

Produced via immunoSEQ multiplex PCR; TCRdb's table is partial and in-frame only. This sample has over 300,000 clones, with around 86% found just once. The rearrangement joins TRBV19 to TRBJ1-1; D ambiguous. The specimen was memory CD8+ T cells sorted from blood. Described subset: CD45RO+ cells pooled with CCR7-negative TemRA cells. The clonotype was recovered from a man younger than 30 in good health. CDR3 DNA sequence: TGTGCCAGTACCCTATCGATTGGTGGGGAGAACACTGAAGCTTTCTTT. Encoded protein: CASTLSIGGENTEAFF.